These 24 T cell receptor beta chains were sequenced from one sample in a study of siplizumab effects on memory and regulatory T cells. The table came from immunoSEQ multiplex PCR; TCRdb's copy has only in-frame clones and leaves some out. The profile shows approximately 100,000 clones, about 92% of them singletons. The specimen was Tregs sorted from blood. These receptors were taken from a human donor in good health.

The V and J genes are TRBV4-1 and TRBJ2-1, with D perhaps being TRBD1 or TRBD2 (5 bases each). Trimming shortened V by 2 bases and J by 9 bases, and 20 bases separated the two germline ends. The CDR3 is 16 residues long. The germline CDR1 and CDR2 sequences are MGHRA and YSYEKL. The CDR3 spells CASSQLFGAGGGEQFF. The CDR3 nucleotides read TGCGCCAGCAGCCAACTGTTTGGGGCGGGTGGAGGTGAGCAGTTCTTC.

V usage is TRBV4-2 and J usage is TRBJ1-2; no reliable D call. The CDR3 spans 13 residues. The germline gives CDR1 LGHNA, CDR2 YNFKEQ. V was shortened by 0 bases and J by 4 bases, with 6 bases between the two germline ends. The CDR3 region is CASSQDSGYGYTF. The CDR3 coding sequence is TGTGCCAGCAGCCAAGATAGTGGCTATGGCTACACCTTC.

The rearrangement joins TRBV7-2 to TRBJ2-2; 7 nucleotides agree with TRBD2. CDR3 length: 16 residues. V gave up 3 bases and J gave up 5 bases; unmatched junction bases: 9. Germline-derived CDR1 and CDR2 are SGHTA and FQGNSA. This chain's CDR3 is CASSLNAGGSTGELFF. In DNA form, the CDR3 reads TGTGCCAGCAGCTTGAATGCGGGCGGGAGTACCGGGGAGCTGTTTTTT.

The chain couples TRBV18 to TRBJ1-4, with D hard to call. This CDR3 is 14 amino acids long. Germline values: CDR1 KGHSH, CDR2 LQKENI. V lost 2 bases and J lost 4, with 8 bases in between. The CDR3 spells CASSPRAINEKLFF. CDR3 nucleotides: TGTGCCAGCTCACCAAGGGCCATTAATGAAAAACTGTTTTTT.

The chain combines TRBV6-1 with TRBJ1-2, with unresolved D. The V end lost 4 bases, the J end lost 5 bases, and 2 bases lay between the germline ends. The CDR3 contains 10 residues. In germline, CDR1 is MNHNS, CDR2 SASEGT. The CDR3 sequence is CASSAYGYTF. The CDR3 nucleotides read TGTGCCAGCAGTGCTTATGGCTACACCTTC.

The chain carries TRBV6-5 and TRBJ1-2, with TRBD1 matching 8 bases. The ends lost 4 bases at V and 0 bases at J; junction bases unmatched: 1. The germline gives CDR1 MNHEY, CDR2 SVGAGI. The CDR3 totals 14 residues. The CDR3 bases are TGTGCCAGCAGTTCGGGACAGGCTAACTATGGCTACACCTTC. It is translated as CASSSGQANYGYTF.

The chain carries TRBV19 and TRBJ1-5; 8 nucleotides match TRBD1. Germline values: CDR1 LNHDA, CDR2 SQIVND (reference sequence). This CDR3 spans 15 amino acids. The ends lost 7 bases at V and 5 bases at J; junction bases unmatched: 10. DNA of the CDR3: TGTGCCAGTACCCGAGGACAGGGCCTTCATCAGCCCCAGCATTTT. It is translated as CASTRGQGLHQPQHF.

V and J are TRBV5-1 and TRBJ2-1; no clear D. The CDR3 is 14 residues long. The germline V gene has CDR1 SGHRS and CDR2 YFSETQ. Deletions cut 3 bases from V and 3 bases from J, with 10 bases between. CDR3 amino acids: CASSSDILYNEQFF. The DNA of the CDR3 is TGCGCCAGCAGCTCAGATATTCTCTACAATGAGCAGTTCTTC. The full variable domain, completed using reference TRBV5-1 and TRBJ2-1, is KAGVTQTPRYLIKTRGQQVTLSCSPISGHRSVSWYQQTPGQGLQFLFEYFSETQRNKGNFPGRFSGRQFSNSRSEMNVSTLELGDSALYLCASSSDILYNEQFFGPGTRLTVL.

This chain joins TRBV28 and TRBJ2-2, with a weak D call TRBD2 (7 bases). The CDR3 is 14 residues long. Germline V gives CDR1 MDHEN, CDR2 SYDVKM. With 11 bases removed from V and 1 base from J, the gap between germline ends came to 14 bases. CDR3 DNA sequence: TGTGCCGCGGGGGCTAGCGGGAACACCGGGGAGCTGTTTTTT. As protein: CAAGASGNTGELFF.

The rearrangement links TRBV28 to TRBJ2-3; D is unclear. V was cut by 5 bases and J by 1 base, with 7 bases left in between. This CDR3 has 13 residues. The germline V gene has CDR1 MDHEN and CDR2 SYDVKM. The CDR3 reads CASSQPGTDTQYF. CDR3 in DNA: TGTGCCAGCAGTCAACCTGGCACAGATACGCAGTATTTT.

The chain combines TRBV25-1 with TRBJ1-2; 8 nucleotides align to TRBD1. Germline CDR1 and CDR2: MGHDK and SYGVNS. The CDR3 spans 15 residues. J gave up 8 bases and V 1 base, and 9 bases lay outside the gene matches. The CDR3 DNA sequence: TGTGCCAGCAGTGAATTGCCAGGGGGCCGAGGAGGCTACACCTTC. The encoded protein is CASSELPGGRGGYTF.

The chain recombines TRBV19 with TRBJ2-1, with a tentative D call TRBD2 (5 bases). Germline V gives CDR1 LNHDA, CDR2 SQIVND (reference sequence). V lost 6 bases to trimming and J lost 1 base, with 13 bases between them. The length of the CDR3 is 15 residues. The CDR3 DNA sequence: TGTGCCAGTAGCCGAGGGCGAGGATCCTACAATGAGCAGTTCTTC. Translated: CASSRGRGSYNEQFF.

This chain uses TRBV10-2 with TRBJ2-3; 9 nucleotides agree with TRBD2. Germline values: CDR1 WSHSY, CDR2 SAAADI. The ends lost 2 bases at V and 6 bases at J; junction bases unmatched: 3. The CDR3 contains 14 residues. CDR3 DNA: TGCGCCAGCAGTGAGCTAGCGGGGCGGGATACGCAGTATTTT. It translates to CASSELAGRDTQYF.

The chain has TRBV14 and TRBJ2-7; TRBD2 matches at 8 bases. Germline V gene data show CDR1 as SGHDN and CDR2 as FVKESK. This CDR3 is built from 14 residues. Trimming removed 6 bases from V and 1 base from J; junction bases left unmatched: 5. The CDR3 spells CASRNSGGSYEQYF. As DNA, the CDR3 is TGTGCCAGCAGAAATTCGGGAGGGTCCTACGAGCAGTACTTC.

V gene TRBV6-4 combines with J gene TRBJ2-1, with TRBD2 matching over 8 bases. This CDR3 region has 15 residues. Germline values: CDR1 MRHNA, CDR2 SNTAGT. The V gene end was trimmed by 3 bases and the J gene end by 1 base; junction bases not matched to a gene: 2. CDR3 loop: CASSETGGSYNEQFF. In DNA, the CDR3 is TGTGCCAGCAGTGAAACGGGAGGGTCCTACAATGAGCAGTTCTTC.

The J gene is TRBJ2-6, the V gene TRBV28; no reliable D call. The CDR3 is 15 amino acids. CDR1 is MDHEN, CDR2 SYDVKM, per germline. The V gene lost 4 bases and the J gene lost 4 bases, with 11 bases spanning the gap. In DNA form, the CDR3 reads TGTGCCAGCAGTTCCCCGGGTTACGGGGCCAACGTCCTGACTTTC. It yields the protein CASSSPGYGANVLTF.

The chain links TRBV9 to TRBJ2-4; D unclear. CDR1 is SGDLS and CDR2 is YYNGEE in the germline V gene. V was trimmed by 0 bases and J by 3 bases, leaving 4 bases between them. CDR3 length equals 13 residues. CDR3 DNA sequence: TGTGCCAGCAGCGTAGATGGCAAAAACATTCAGTACTTC. Its translation is CASSVDGKNIQYF.

This clone was observed once. The chain recombines TRBV23-1 with TRBJ2-3; either TRBD1 or TRBD2 may supply D (5 bases each). TRBV23-1 belongs to the ORF category, with a function that is uncertain. The CDR3 runs 19 residues. Deletions cut 8 bases from V and 4 bases from J, with 31 bases between. CDR3 in DNA: TGCGCCAGCTCGCGGGCGGGCAGGCTGCTCCCCTGGGACGCAGATACGCAGTATTTT. Amino acids: CASSRAGRLLPWDADTQYF.

For this clone: Because the CDR3's place on the DNA is in doubt, the DNA is left out and the CDR3 is given as listed by TCRdb. The rearrangement uses TRBV7-9 and TRBJ2-1; the table assigns TRBD1, which was not confirmed against the DNA. Both ends counted, the CDR3 spans 15 residues. Looked up from germline, CDR1 is SEHNR and CDR2 is FQNEAQ (reference sequence). CDR3 in amino acids: CASSLVVGIGTEEFF.

V and J are TRBV5-1 and TRBJ2-7; TRBD2 is a possible D gene (5 bases). Germline CDR1 and CDR2: SGHRS and YFSETQ. CDR3 length: 14 residues. With 2 bases removed from V and 3 bases from J, the gap between germline ends came to 12 bases. The CDR3 loop is CASSFLASNYEQYF. CDR3 sequence (DNA): TGCGCCAGCAGCTTTTTAGCGTCCAACTACGAGCAGTACTTC. Looking up the rest from reference TRBV5-1 and TRBJ2-7 gives the full variable domain: KAGVTQTPRYLIKTRGQQVTLSCSPISGHRSVSWYQQTPGQGLQFLFEYFSETQRNKGNFPGRFSGRQFSNSRSEMNVSTLELGDSALYLCASSFLASNYEQYFGPGTRLTVT.

V usage is TRBV30 and J usage is TRBJ2-5; TRBD2 might be the D (6 bases). The length of the CDR3 is 14 residues. The germline gives CDR1 GTSNPN, CDR2 SVGIG (reference sequence). With 3 bases removed from V and 5 bases from J, the gap between germline ends came to 16 bases. The CDR3 sequence is CAWSPGGGRETQYF. For the CDR3, the DNA is TGTGCCTGGAGCCCCGGGGGTGGTCGGGAGACCCAGTACTTC.

V and J are TRBV6-5 and TRBJ2-5; D is perhaps TRBD1 (6 bases). CDR1 and CDR2 (germline): MNHEY, SVGAGI. CDR3 length: 13 amino acids. Between the trimmed V and J ends, which lost 6 bases and 2 bases, there was a span of 10 bases. The CDR3 sequence: CASRPQGQETQYF. Here the CDR3 DNA reads TGTGCCAGCAGACCACAGGGACAAGAGACCCAGTACTTC.

This clone was detected a few times. This chain joins TRBV5-4 and TRBJ1-1; D is ambiguous. The length of the CDR3 is 13 residues. With 4 bases removed from V and 1 base from J, the gap between germline ends came to 8 bases. Per the germline V gene, CDR1 is SGHNT and CDR2 is YYREEE (reference sequence). The CDR3 DNA reads as TGTGCCAGCAGCCAAAGGTCGAACACTGAAGCTTTCTTT. Translated: CASSQRSNTEAFF.

V is TRBV19 and J is TRBJ2-3; TRBD1 matches 10 bases. V dropped 5 bases and J dropped 7; count of bases not matched to a gene: 9. This CDR3 comprises 15 residues. Germline V gene lookup returns CDR1 LNHDA and CDR2 SQIVND (reference sequence). Here the CDR3 reads CASSSPGQGTNTQYF. In nucleotides, the CDR3 is TGTGCCAGTAGTTCTCCGGGACAGGGGACCAATACGCAGTATTTT.